This T cell receptor (beta chain) was profiled in a study of OX40 agonist ivuxolimab in advanced cancers. Background on the whole study: Ivuxolimab was an agonistic, fully human IgG2 monoclonal antibody directed against OX40 (CD134), a costimulatory receptor. Intravenous ivuxolimab was administered to patients every 2 weeks at six dose levels: 0.01, 0.1, 0.3, 1.5, 3 and 10 mg/kg. Of the approximately 50 dose-escalation patients, hepatocellular carcinoma was present in about 20, melanoma in around 15, renal cell carcinoma in 9 and head and neck cancer in 9. A male proportion of almost 85% and a mean age of roughly 55 years, ranging from about 20 to 80, were recorded for the dose-escalation cohort. Prior anti-PD-1, anti-PD-L1 or anti-CTLA-4 therapy was permitted, and 35% to 40% of dose-escalation patients had received checkpoint inhibitors. Partial responses were achieved by three dose-escalation patients, of whom one had hepatocellular carcinoma and two had cutaneous melanoma. The point of sequencing TCRbeta in the periphery was to test whether ivuxolimab changed TCR sequence diversity and drove clonal T-cell expansion. The paper describes the monotherapy dose-escalation part (N of about 52 patients) of the phase I trial of ivuxolimab. Results the study describes overall, beyond this receptor: Clonal expansion of both CD4+ and CD8+ blood T cells was observed from baseline to week 6 at doses 0.1 to 3.0 mg/kg. Low levels of normalized T-cell clonal expansion were also seen in some nonresponding patients. After ivuxolimab, more expanded clones were found on average in CD8+ T cells than in CD4+ T cells. In partial responders in the 0.1-3.0 mg/kg groups, normalized peripheral clonal expansion was found to be among the lowest, especially among CD8+ T cells. The antigen specificity of the peripheral T cells that underwent clonal expansion was not determined.

Patients with autoimmune disease history or receiving systemic immunosuppression were excluded from the trial. Peripheral blood for TCR sequencing was drawn from every dose cohort at baseline, at cycle 4 day 1 and at cycle 7 day 1. Samples were obtained from an open-label, multicenter, first-in-human phase I dose-escalation trial of ivuxolimab. Adults with locally advanced or metastatic melanoma, renal cell carcinoma, hepatocellular carcinoma or head and neck squamous cell carcinoma were enrolled in the trial. Before TCR sequencing, CD4+ T cells and CD8+ T cells were sorted from peripheral blood as separate populations. For sequencing of the TCRbeta CDR3 region, genomic DNA was extracted from the sorted cells. TCRbeta CDR3 regions were sequenced using the immunoSEQ Assay. TCRdb took over this immuneACCESS table, retaining in-frame rearrangements with V and J assigned. Such tables are incomplete; in checked studies, under half of the missing clones stem from an unresolved V gene, and the remainder is unexplained. The sample data list around 94,000 clones, and 90% to 95% of these were observed just once. The leading ten clones occupy over 0.8% of the sample.

A word on this clone: The clone's antigen remains unknown. No much larger clonotype is one base removed from it; base qualities were not supplied.

The CDR3 measures 15 amino acids from cysteine to phenylalanine. The read is trimmed to its CDR3 DNA, 45 bases read in frame from base 1. Trimmed from V: 1 base; trimmed from J: 3 bases; junction bases lacking a gene match: 4. According to the germline V gene, CDR1 reads SGHRS and CDR2 reads YFSETQ. The receptor's source is an adult with an advanced solid tumor such as melanoma, head and neck, liver or kidney cancer. This specimen was CD4+ or CD8+ T cells sorted from blood, taken in a trial of the OX40 agonist ivuxolimab. The chain couples TRBV5-1 to TRBJ2-3; 8 central nucleotides agree with TRBD2. CDR3 sequence: CASSLLPGGTDTQYF. The DNA is as follows: TGCGCCAGCAGCTTGTTGCCGGGGGGGACAGATACGCAGTATTTT.